This T cell receptor beta chain stems from a study of lymphopenia after photon versus proton radiotherapy. Study results and limitations: Only patients who died were analyzed for survival; proton advantage is unproven. Proton therapy kept repertoires fairly stable, unlike photons, which gained effector/memory cells. After the lymphocyte nadir, photon-treated repertoires showed oligoclonal expansion, especially of CD8+ Temra cells.

Produced via immunoSEQ multiplex PCR; TCRdb's table is partial and in-frame only. The table has about 26,000 clones, roughly four fifths seen once. In its sample, this clone was seen a few times. Its antigen is not identified. The CDR3 consists of 12 residues. The germline V gene has CDR1 SGHTA and CDR2 FQGNSA. The ends were cut back, 5 bases at V and 7 bases at J, with 11 bases in the middle. V is TRBV7-2 and J is TRBJ1-1; D unclear. The sequence was obtained from a woman aged 45-60 years with pancreatic cancer. The sequences come from peripheral blood, collected from a patient treated with photon-based radiotherapy. In DNA, the CDR3 is TGTGCCAGCAGCCCTCAAGATGTTGAAGCTTTCTTT. Its translation: CASSPQDVEAFF.